These 24 T cell receptor beta chains were sequenced from one sample in a study of shared clonotypes between healthy human individuals. TCRdb keeps only in-frame clones here, not all; method: immunoSEQ multiplex PCR. The sample consists of 1.5 million to 2.5 million clones, less than 95% of them appearing once. CD45RO-negative, CCR7-selected cells formed the naive CD8 fraction, which excluded terminally differentiated effector memory CD45RA+ cells. The sample taken for sequencing was naive CD8+ T cells sorted from blood. The origin of the receptors is a man aged 18 to 30 in good health.

V gene TRBV6-5 combines with J gene TRBJ1-2; D is unclear. V was shortened by 2 bases and J by 8 bases, with 3 bases between the two germline ends. The CDR3 contains 10 residues. The V gene's germline CDR1 is MNHEY and CDR2 SVGAGI. The CDR3, as DNA: TGTGCCAGCAGTTACGAAGGCTACACCTTC. It specifies CASSYEGYTF.

The CDR3 loop reads CASSFDRGGVNTEAFF. Here the CDR3 DNA reads TGTGCCAGCAGTTTTGACAGGGGGGGCGTGAACACTGAAGCTTTCTTT. V is TRBV27 and J is TRBJ1-1, with TRBD1 matching 9 bases. Germline trimming cut 3 bases from V and 0 bases from J; bases unmatched to any gene: 5. From germline, CDR1 is MNHEY and CDR2 SMNVEV (reference sequence). The CDR3 loop spans 16 amino acids.

J is TRBJ2-7 and V is TRBV9, with D possibly matching TRBD2 (5 bases). The length of the CDR3 is 14 residues. CDR1 is SGDLS, CDR2 YYNGEE, per germline. The V end was cut by 3 bases, the J end by 4 bases, with 14 bases between. The DNA of the CDR3 is TGTGCCAGCAGCGCTTCGGGGTCGCTATACGAGCAGTACTTC. Residues: CASSASGSLYEQYF.

The chain combines TRBV19 with TRBJ1-5; TRBD1 agrees at 8 bases. The V gene's germline CDR1 is LNHDA and CDR2 SQIVND (reference sequence). The trim removed 4 bases at V and 4 bases at J, leaving 12 bases unmatched. The CDR3 consists of 17 residues. The CDR3 spells CASSTQQGVMKNQPQHF. For the CDR3, the DNA is TGTGCCAGTAGTACGCAACAGGGGGTTATGAAGAATCAGCCCCAGCATTTT.

The chain has TRBV29-1 and TRBJ2-7; the match to TRBD1 covers 9 bases. V was clipped by 3 bases and J by 6 bases; unmatched bases: 9. CDR1 SQVTM and CDR2 ANQGSEA come from the germline V gene. CDR3 length: 14 amino acids. The CDR3 reads CSVESGTGSSEQYF. Here the CDR3 DNA reads TGCAGCGTTGAGTCCGGGACAGGGAGTTCCGAGCAGTACTTC.

The V gene is TRBV6-5, the J gene TRBJ2-1; no reliable D call. Trimming left V 5 bases short and J 9 bases short, with 20 bases between. This CDR3 is built from 15 residues. Germline V gene lookup returns CDR1 MNHEY and CDR2 SVGAGI. The CDR3, as DNA: TGTGCCAGCAGTCCTGTCGTCGCCGCGCCGGGTGAGCAGTTCTTC. Protein: CASSPVVAAPGEQFF.

J is TRBJ1-1 and V is TRBV4-1, with D tentatively TRBD1 (5 bases). Germline CDR1 reads MGHRA; CDR2 reads YSYEKL. The CDR3 sequence is 14 residues long. V was cut by 0 bases and J by 6 bases, with 11 bases left in between. CDR3: CASSQDSTGAEAFF. Here the CDR3 DNA reads TGCGCCAGCAGCCAAGATAGTACGGGGGCTGAAGCTTTCTTT.

The V and J genes are TRBV4-1 and TRBJ2-2, with 9 bases fitting TRBD1. From germline, CDR1 is MGHRA and CDR2 YSYEKL. The CDR3 contains 15 residues. V dropped 3 bases and J dropped 7; count of bases not matched to a gene: 6. CDR3 amino acids: CASSQRQGVIGELFF. CDR3 in DNA: TGCGCCAGCAGCCAGCGACAGGGGGTAATCGGGGAGCTGTTTTTT.

V is TRBV28 and J is TRBJ1-5, with unresolved D. CDR1 is MDHEN and CDR2 is SYDVKM in the germline V gene. The CDR3 length is 15 residues. Trimming removed 6 bases at V and 0 bases at J, with 12 bases between. The CDR3 region has the DNA TGTGCCAGCAGACCGCTTAGTTCTAGCAATCAGCCCCAGCATTTT. It yields the protein CASRPLSSSNQPQHF.

This sequence joins TRBV5-4 and TRBJ2-7; D possibly matches TRBD1 or TRBD2 (5 bases each). V was shortened by 0 bases and J by 0 bases, with 19 bases between the two germline ends. Germline values: CDR1 SGHNT, CDR2 YYREEE (reference sequence). The CDR3 is made up of 18 amino acids. CDR3: CASSLDGFSGRYSYEQYF. CDR3 nucleotide sequence: TGTGCCAGCAGCTTGGACGGGTTTTCGGGACGATACTCCTACGAGCAGTACTTC.

This chain uses TRBV13 with TRBJ2-7, with D hard to call. CDR3 length: 11 residues. CDR1 is PRHDT and CDR2 is FYEKMQ in the germline V gene (reference sequence). Trimming removed 5 bases at V and 4 bases at J, with 6 bases between. In DNA form, the CDR3 reads TGTGCCAGCAGCGGACGGTACGAGCAGTACTTC. Translation gives CASSGRYEQYF. The full variable domain, with the rest looked up from reference TRBV13 and TRBJ2-7, is AAGVIQSPRHLIKEKRETATLKCYPIPRHDTVYWYQQGPGQDPQFLISFYEKMQSDKGSIPDRFSAQQFSDYHSELNMSSLELGDSALYFCASSGRYEQYFGPGTRLTVT.

CDR3: CASSAGTGTYEQYF. The CDR3 DNA reads as TGTGCCAGCAGCGCGGGGACAGGGACCTACGAGCAGTACTTC. The rearrangement links TRBV5-6 to TRBJ2-7; 9 bases are shared with TRBD1. With 4 bases clipped from V and 2 bases from J, the junction kept 4 bases outside the gene matches. The CDR3 loop spans 14 amino acids. The germline gives CDR1 SGHDT, CDR2 YYEEEE.

In its sample, this clone was seen once. The rearrangement links TRBV6-5 to TRBJ2-7, with 8 bases identical to TRBD1. This CDR3 contains 12 residues. The germline V gene encodes CDR1 MNHEY and CDR2 SVGAGI. Unmatched junction bases numbered 7, after V lost 5 bases and J lost 10 bases. The CDR3 region is CASSETGETQYF. The CDR3 DNA reads TGTGCCAGCAGTGAGACAGGGGAAACACAGTACTTC.

In this sample, this clone turned up once. Other DNA sequences in this sample translate to the same CDR3. J is TRBJ1-1 and V is TRBV4-1; tentative D call: TRBD1 (5 bases). Germline loops: CDR1 MGHRA, CDR2 YSYEKL. This CDR3 has 13 amino acids. V was trimmed by 0 bases and J by 5 bases, leaving 7 bases between them. For the CDR3, the DNA is TGCGCCAGCAGCCAAGATAGGGGAACTGAAGCTTTCTTT. Translating gives CASSQDRGTEAFF.

The rearrangement joins TRBV9 to TRBJ2-7, with D uncertain. In germline, CDR1 is SGDLS, CDR2 YYNGEE. The CDR3 sequence is 15 residues long. V was pared by 0 bases and J by 2 bases, with 12 bases between. CDR3: CASSVGYTGTYEQYF. The CDR3 coding sequence is TGTGCCAGCAGCGTAGGGTACACCGGTACCTACGAGCAGTACTTC.

This chain connects TRBV2 to TRBJ2-7, with 9 bases lining up with TRBD2. After removal of 1 base from V and 6 bases from J, the junction contained 16 bases not matched to a gene. The CDR3 loop spans 18 amino acids. From germline, CDR1 is SNHLY and CDR2 FYNNEI. Here the CDR3 reads CASSEGGEKVSGSFEQYF. In DNA, the CDR3 is TGTGCCAGCAGTGAAGGGGGGGAAAAGGTTAGCGGGAGTTTCGAGCAGTACTTC.

This clone appeared once. The V gene is TRBV9, the J gene TRBJ2-7; D remains unclear. Germline-derived CDR1 and CDR2 are SGDLS and YYNGEE. Trimming pared 0 bases from V and 2 bases from J, leaving 12 bases between. This CDR3 has 15 residues. This chain's CDR3 is CASSVDGQSAYEQYF. The CDR3 coding sequence is TGTGCCAGCAGCGTAGATGGGCAGTCCGCCTACGAGCAGTACTTC.

The chain employs TRBV11-2 and TRBJ2-1, with 10 bases lining up with TRBD2. The ends lost 3 bases at V and 4 bases at J; junction bases unmatched: 3. CDR1 and CDR2 from the germline V gene are SGHAT and FQNNGV. CDR3 length equals 15 residues. The CDR3 sequence is CASSFLAGVYNEQFF. CDR3 coding DNA: TGTGCCAGCAGCTTCCTAGCGGGAGTATACAATGAGCAGTTCTTC.

V gene TRBV13 combines with J gene TRBJ2-7; TRBD1 matches at 7 bases. Trimming removed 5 bases from V and 3 bases from J; junction bases left unmatched: 10. The CDR3 runs 15 residues. Germline CDR1 is PRHDT and CDR2 is FYEKMQ (reference sequence). The CDR3: CASSPEGQRNYEQYF. In DNA form, the CDR3 reads TGTGCCAGCAGCCCAGAGGGACAGAGGAACTACGAGCAGTACTTC.

The chain combines TRBV5-6 with TRBJ2-7; possibly TRBD2 for D (6 bases). The CDR3 runs 13 residues. The germline V and J ends were trimmed by 1 base and 5 bases, with 10 bases remaining between them. Germline-derived CDR1 and CDR2 are SGHDT and YYEEEE. The CDR3 is CASSLTSSHEQYF. DNA for the CDR3: TGTGCCAGCAGCTTGACTAGCTCTCACGAGCAGTACTTC.

The V and J genes are TRBV7-8 and TRBJ2-7; TRBD1 agrees at 10 bases. Germline V gives CDR1 SGHVS, CDR2 FQNEAQ. The CDR3 totals 17 residues. J gave up 3 bases and V 2 bases, and 10 bases lay outside the gene matches. As DNA, the CDR3 is TGTGCCAGCAGCTTATACGCGGACAGGGGGTTAGGCTACGAGCAGTACTTC. Its protein is CASSLYADRGLGYEQYF.

The chain employs TRBV27 and TRBJ2-5, with 8 bases fitting TRBD2. Per germline, CDR1 MNHEY and CDR2 SMNVEV (reference sequence). The CDR3 is 17 residues long. The V gene end was trimmed by 5 bases and the J gene end by 3 bases; junction bases not matched to a gene: 14. The CDR3 is CASSPLGGAQGKETQYF. The CDR3 DNA sequence: TGTGCCAGCAGTCCCCTCGGGGGGGCGCAGGGAAAAGAGACCCAGTACTTC.

This chain joins TRBV5-4 and TRBJ2-3; 9 bases align to TRBD1. Unmatched junction bases numbered 9, after V lost 7 bases and J lost 6 bases. Germline lookup yields CDR1 SGHNT and CDR2 YYREEE (reference sequence). CDR3 length: 14 residues. The CDR3 loop is CASRRQGVTDTQYF. The CDR3 DNA follows: TGTGCCAGCCGGAGACAGGGGGTGACGGATACGCAGTATTTT.

This clone was seen only once. The chain couples TRBV6-5 to TRBJ1-6; no clear D gene. The V gene's germline CDR1 is MNHEY and CDR2 SVGAGI. The CDR3 is 14 amino acids. Trimming removed 3 bases from V and 2 bases from J, with 5 bases in between. CDR3 in DNA: TGTGCCAGCAGTTATCAGACCTATAATTCACCCCTCCACTTT. Its protein is CASSYQTYNSPLHF.